Listed below are T cell receptor beta chains from one sample, sequenced in a study of blood T cell repertoires in COVID-19. Sequenced by immunoSEQ multiplex PCR; TCRdb stores in-frame clones only, minus some. The sample holds under 200,000 clones; around 79% are singletons and the top ten take over 5%. Source material: peripheral blood. The receptors were gathered from a woman between 35 and 50 years old with COVID-19, enrolled during active disease. Each CDR3 is given with its conserved first and last residue. The D gene is left open where the match is weak. Rows may omit the clone size; those that give it use once, few, many or a size class.

V gene	D gene	clone size	J gene	CDR3 protein	CDR3 DNA
TRBV4-2	TRBD2	NA	TRBJ2-3	CASSQDPAGSATDTQYF	TGTGCCAGCAGCCAAGATCCAGCGGGGTCAGCCACAGATACGCAGTATTTT
TRBV7-9	TRBD1	NA	TRBJ1-1	CASSHGQGGFGSTEAFF	TGTGCCAGCAGCCATGGACAGGGGGGGTTTGGCTCCACTGAAGCTTTCTTT
TRBV6-6	TRBD1	NA	TRBJ2-7	CASRDADRGYEQYF	TGTGCCAGCAGAGACGCCGACAGGGGTTACGAGCAGTACTTC
TRBV5-1	TRBD2	NA	TRBJ2-3	CASSLGLAGGTFTDTQYF	TGCGCCAGCAGCTTGGGGCTAGCGGGGGGGACTTTCACAGATACGCAGTATTTT
TRBV3-1/TRBV3-2	NA	NA	TRBJ2-1	CASSQSSHEQFF	TGTGCCAGCAGCCAATCTAGCCATGAGCAGTTCTTC
TRBV5-1	NA	once	TRBJ1-2	CASSLEAGETNYGYTF	TGCGCCAGCAGCTTGGAGGCAGGGGAGACTAACTATGGCTACACCTTC
TRBV15	NA	NA	TRBJ1-5	CATSREQGFQPQHF	TGTGCCACCAGCAGAGAACAGGGATTTCAGCCCCAGCATTTT
TRBV14	TRBD1	NA	TRBJ1-3	CASGVGTAGNTIYF	TGTGCCAGCGGTGTAGGGACAGCCGGAAACACCATATATTTT
TRBV5-6	NA	NA	TRBJ1-2	CASSLRDNYGYTF	TGTGCCAGCAGCTTGCGGGATAACTATGGCTACACCTTC
TRBV7-3	TRBD2	NA	TRBJ2-3	CASSSTSGGAIDTQYF	TGTGCCAGCAGCTCTACTAGCGGGGGGGCAATAGATACGCAGTATTTT
TRBV6-5	NA	NA	TRBJ2-7	CARTGLPGWEQYF	TGTGCCAGAACGGGACTCCCGGGGTGGGAGCAGTACTTC
TRBV3-1/TRBV3-2	NA	NA	TRBJ1-1	CASSPSGGTEAFF	TGTGCCAGCAGTCCCTCCGGAGGCACTGAAGCTTTCTTT
TRBV5-4	NA	NA	TRBJ1-3	CASSSTDRPGNTIYF	TGTGCCAGCAGCTCGACAGACAGGCCTGGAAACACCATATATTTT
TRBV11-2	NA	NA	TRBJ1-2	CASSYPRRGNYGYTF	TGTGCCAGCAGCTATCCAAGGCGGGGAAACTATGGCTACACCTTC
TRBV2	TRBD2	NA	TRBJ2-1	CASSEERDYNEQFF	TGTGCCAGCAGTGAAGAGCGGGACTACAATGAGCAGTTCTTC
TRBV4-1	NA	NA	TRBJ2-7	CASSPGRAPPYEQYF	TGCGCCAGCAGCCCGGGAAGGGCGCCTCCCTACGAGCAGTACTTC
TRBV5-1	NA	NA	TRBJ1-2	CASFGGDYGYTF	TGCGCCTCATTCGGGGGGGACTATGGCTACACCTTC
TRBV10-3	NA	NA	TRBJ2-1	CAISEREEALRPFF	TGTGCCATCAGTGAGAGAGAGGAGGCCTTGAGGCCGTTCTTC
TRBV7-9	TRBD2	NA	TRBJ2-7	CASRLAGVHYEQYF	TGTGCCAGTCGGCTAGCGGGCGTTCATTACGAGCAGTACTTC
TRBV18	TRBD2	NA	TRBJ2-3	CASFRTSGDTQYF	TGTGCCAGCTTTCGGACTAGCGGAGATACGCAGTATTTT
TRBV3-1/TRBV3-2	NA	NA	TRBJ2-7	CASSPLYSDEQYF	TGTGCCAGCAGCCCCCTTTATAGCGACGAGCAGTACTTC
TRBV7-3	NA	once	TRBJ2-5	CASSFTGGETQYF	TGTGCCAGCAGCTTCACCGGCGGTGAGACCCAGTACTTC
TRBV3-1/TRBV3-2	NA	NA	TRBJ2-7	CASSQGAEQYF	TGTGCCAGCAGCCAGGGGGCGGAGCAGTACTTC
TRBV6-6	TRBD2	once	TRBJ2-2	CASTLTSGTNTGELFF	TGTGCCAGCACCCTGACTAGCGGGACGAACACCGGGGAGCTGTTTTTT
TRBV27	NA	NA	TRBJ1-6	CASSFPGVDSPLHF	TGTGCCAGCAGTTTCCCAGGGGTAGATTCACCCCTCCACTTT
TRBV19	NA	NA	TRBJ2-7	CASSQGLSSYEQYF	TGTGCCAGTAGTCAGGGGCTTAGCTCCTACGAGCAGTACTTC
TRBV6-1	NA	NA	TRBJ2-7	CASSDQTGRWGEQYF	TGTGCCAGCAGTGACCAGACAGGGAGGTGGGGCGAGCAGTACTTC
TRBV11-2	TRBD1	NA	TRBJ1-2	CASSFEAGTGSGYTF	TGTGCCAGCAGCTTTGAGGCCGGGACAGGGTCGGGCTACACCTTC
TRBV5-4	TRBD1	NA	TRBJ1-1	CASSLAVGQGLEAFF	TGTGCCAGCAGCTTGGCCGTGGGACAGGGCTTAGAAGCTTTCTTT
TRBV9	TRBD1	once	TRBJ1-1	CASSASGTGWTEAFF	TGTGCCAGCAGCGCATCCGGGACAGGATGGACTGAAGCTTTCTTT
TRBV6-9	NA	NA	TRBJ1-3	CASSYLGSSGNTIYF	TGTGCCAGCAGTTATTTAGGGAGCTCTGGAAACACCATATATTTT
TRBV14	NA	once	TRBJ2-1	CASSPRTLAEQFF	TGTGCCAGCAGCCCGCGGACCCTAGCTGAGCAGTTCTTC
TRBV10-3	TRBD1	NA	TRBJ1-1	CATRQGNTEAFF	TGTGCCACCCGACAGGGGAACACTGAAGCTTTCTTT
TRBV3-1/TRBV3-2	NA	NA	TRBJ2-3	CASSQAATYRSRTDTQYF	TGTGCCAGCAGCCAAGCCGCGACCTACAGGAGCCGCACAGATACGCAGTATTTT
TRBV19	NA	NA	TRBJ1-2	CASKPSGDTAYGYTF	TGTGCCAGTAAACCCAGCGGTGACACCGCCTATGGCTACACCTTC
TRBV7-2	TRBD2	NA	TRBJ2-7	CASSPRAGGPGEQYF	TGTGCCAGCAGCCCACGAGCGGGGGGGCCGGGTGAGCAGTACTTC
TRBV5-4	NA	few	TRBJ1-2	CASNPAAGKNYGYTF	TGTGCCAGCAACCCAGCGGCGGGGAAGAACTATGGCTACACCTTC
TRBV7-7	NA	NA	TRBJ2-1	CASSRSQGSYNEQFF	TGTGCCAGCAGCCGTTCACAGGGCTCCTACAATGAGCAGTTCTTC
TRBV10-3	NA	NA	TRBJ2-2	CAIKEGRDTGELFF	TGTGCCATCAAAGAGGGCCGCGACACCGGGGAGCTGTTTTTT